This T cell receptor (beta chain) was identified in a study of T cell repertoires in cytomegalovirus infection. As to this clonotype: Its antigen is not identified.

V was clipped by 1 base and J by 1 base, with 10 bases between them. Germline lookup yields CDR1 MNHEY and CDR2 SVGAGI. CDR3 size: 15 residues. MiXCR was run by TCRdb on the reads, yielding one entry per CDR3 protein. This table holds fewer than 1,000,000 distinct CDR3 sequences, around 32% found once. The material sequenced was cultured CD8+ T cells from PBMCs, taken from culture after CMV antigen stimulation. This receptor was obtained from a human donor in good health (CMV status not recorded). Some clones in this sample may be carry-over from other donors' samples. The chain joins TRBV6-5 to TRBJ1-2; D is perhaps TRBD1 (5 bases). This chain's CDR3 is CASSYWGPGNYGYTF. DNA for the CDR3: TGTGCCAGCAGTTACTGGGGCCCGGGTAACTATGGCTACACCTTC.